The text below deals with one TCR beta chain. Its target is not known. This entry belongs to a study of tumor-infiltrating lymphocytes in primary liver carcinoma. As for the study in general: The patients, men and women alike, were aged 30 to 69 years. Overall study findings and caveats: Relative to blood, tumors carried a significantly larger fraction of the repertoire in their top 250 clones (p = 0.039).

This CDR3 contains 16 residues. Germline V gene sequence: CDR1 LGHNA, CDR2 YSLEER. V lost 2 bases, J lost 6 bases, and 17 bases lay in between. The source material, 20-30 mg of unsorted bulk tissue, was used to co-extract RNA and DNA. Donors underwent surgery for histopathologically diagnosed primary liver carcinoma. The authors sampled five separate regions per tumor. Making TCR beta cDNA involved roughly 0.55 ug total RNA and a constant-region primer. A slightly modified ARM-PCR protocol with three nested multiplex PCR rounds produced these TCR beta libraries. A C-beta reverse primer and TRBV1-TRBV30 forward primers served in each of the first two PCR rounds, at approximately 10 cycles apiece. In TCRdb, the multiplex PCR reads were re-called with MiXCR into one record per CDR3 protein. The data contain over 35,000 distinct CDR3 sequences, roughly 74% of them singletons.

The source material was liver tumor tissue from sampling region 4. Subset noted: tumor region T4, right-lateral pole. The V call is TRBV4-3, the J call TRBJ2-1, with D possibly TRBD2 on 5 matching bases. The TCR was taken from a middle-aged man with primary liver carcinoma and hepatitis B virus infection. The CDR3 here is CASSQFPSQAGNEQFF. The DNA for the CDR3 is TGCGCCAGCAGCCAATTCCCCTCCCAGGCGGGCAATGAGCAGTTCTTC.